This TCR beta chain was captured in a study of CD8+CD57+ T cells in acquired aplastic anemia. Investigators profiled TCR beta VDJ and CDR3 from genomic DNA template. TCRdb fed the reads into MiXCR, producing one record per CDR3 protein. The sample lists 450,000 to 600,000 distinct CDR3 sequences, about a third occurring once. CDR3 length: 15 residues. The V gene lost 1 base and the J gene lost 6 bases, with 10 bases spanning the gap. In germline, CDR1 is SGHVS, CDR2 FQNEAQ. In patients chosen for sequencing, flow cytometry had shown CD8+CD57+ cell expansion. This clonotype was detected ten times or more.

Input material: sorted CD4+, CD8+, or CD8+CD57+ T cells (not recorded which) from PBMCs. The receptor comes from a human donor with aplastic anemia. V and J are TRBV7-8 and TRBJ1-6; D unresolved. CDR3 DNA sequence: TGTGCCAGCAGCTTAGTTTTGGACGGTAATTCACCCCTCCACTTT. This translates into CASSLVLDGNSPLHF.